This T cell receptor beta chain appears in the sequencing data of a study of shared clonotypes between healthy human individuals. Study results and limitations: In contrast to clonotypes shared by all four donors, non-shared clonotypes had lower generation probabilities. Shared across several donors were around 4.7% of the naive CD4 clonotypes. Generally, naive subsets came out with larger estimated richness than memory subsets.

This CDR3 comprises 14 residues. Trimming stripped 0 bases from V and 3 bases from J, with 10 bases between. Germline assignment: CDR1 SGDLS and CDR2 YYNGEE. About this clone itself: Its target is not known. This specimen includes other DNA sequences encoding the same CDR3.

Naive CD8 cells comprised CD45RO-negative, CCR7-positively selected cells, excluding terminally differentiated effector memory CD45RA+ cells. The data were produced by immunoSEQ multiplex PCR, yet TCRdb's version contains in-frame clones alone and is incomplete. The sample consists of over 2 million clones, about 95% of them appearing once. The sequence was obtained from a man in his late teens or twenties in good health. The chain links TRBV9 to TRBJ2-7; no definite D call. Sequencing was done on a sample of naive CD8+ T cells sorted from blood. The CDR3: CASSVDDGYYEQYF. The CDR3 DNA follows: TGTGCCAGCAGCGTAGACGACGGATACTACGAGCAGTACTTC.